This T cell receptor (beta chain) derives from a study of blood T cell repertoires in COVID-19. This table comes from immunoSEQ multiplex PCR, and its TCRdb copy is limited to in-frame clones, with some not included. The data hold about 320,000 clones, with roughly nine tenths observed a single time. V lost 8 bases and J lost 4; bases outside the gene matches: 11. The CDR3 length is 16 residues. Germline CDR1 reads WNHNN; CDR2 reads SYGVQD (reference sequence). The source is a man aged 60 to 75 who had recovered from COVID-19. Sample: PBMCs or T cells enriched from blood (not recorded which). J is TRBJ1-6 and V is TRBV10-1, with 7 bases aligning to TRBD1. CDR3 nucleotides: TGCGCCAGCGACAGGCGAGACAGGGTTTATAATTCACCCCTCCACTTT. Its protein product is CASDRRDRVYNSPLHF.